The rows below give T cell receptor beta chains drawn from one sample of a study of CD8+ T cells in alopecia areata. Profiling relied on immunoSEQ multiplex PCR, and the TCRdb table lists in-frame clones only, not all of them. The sample holds about 150,000 clones, 45% to 60% seen once. The sequencing used CD8+ T cells sorted from blood, collected at week 4, from a patient treated with tofacitinib. Receptors were obtained from a human donor with alopecia areata. The CDR3 runs from the conserved cysteine through the conserved F or W. The D gene is left open where the match is weak. Not every row has a clone size; where given, it reads once, few, many or a size class.

TRBJ2-7,NA,NA,TRBV5-1,TGCGCCAGCAGCTTTGGCAAGTCCTACGAGCAGTACTTC,CASSFGKSYEQYF
TRBJ2-1,TRBD2,NA,TRBV6-6,TGTGCCAGCAGTAGCGGGGCTGGCGATGAGCAGTTCTTC,CASSSGAGDEQFF
TRBJ2-7,NA,few,TRBV6-1,TGTGCCAGCAGTGACACGCTATCGAGAAGCTCCTACGAGCAGTACTTC,CASSDTLSRSSYEQYF
TRBJ1-6,TRBD1,many,TRBV7-3,TGTGCCAGCAGCGACACAGGGGATTCACCCCTCCACTTT,CASSDTGDSPLHF
TRBJ2-1,NA,NA,TRBV19,TGTGCCAGTAGTATAGGCGAAACCTACAATGAGCAGTTCTTC,CASSIGETYNEQFF
TRBJ2-7,TRBD1,once,TRBV7-9,TGTGCCAGCAGCCAGGGACAGGGGCCCTACGAGCAGTACTTC,CASSQGQGPYEQYF
TRBJ1-5,NA,NA,TRBV15,TGTGCCACCAGCGGAGCCGGCGGAAGGGGCCCAAACAACAATCAGCCCCAGCATTTT,CATSGAGGRGPNNNQPQHF
TRBJ2-7,TRBD2,NA,TRBV7-8,TGTGCCAGCAGCCCAAAAGTTCTAGCGGGGGGGGTGTACGAGCAGTACTTC,CASSPKVLAGGVYEQYF
TRBJ2-2,NA,few,TRBV6-5,TGTGCCAGCAGTACTAACACCGGGGAGCTGTTTTTT,CASSTNTGELFF
TRBJ2-6,NA,few,TRBV4-3,TGCGCCAGCAGCTTCAGGGTGCCTGGGGCCAACGTCCTGACTTTC,CASSFRVPGANVLTF
TRBJ1-1,NA,NA,TRBV27,TGTGCCAGCAGTCCCAAGGAAGGATTTGGCCACTGGACTTTCTTT,CASSPKEGFGHWTFF
TRBJ2-1,TRBD1,once,TRBV6-5,TGTGCCAGCAGTTACCCAGGGACAGTTGAGCAGTTCTTC,CASSYPGTVEQFF
TRBJ1-6,TRBD1,NA,TRBV13,TGTGCCAGCAGCCAAGCGGGGACAGGGGGATATTCACCCCTCCACTTT,CASSQAGTGGYSPLHF
TRBJ2-7,NA,NA,TRBV15,TGTGCCACCAGCAAAAGAGACAGGTATATCTACGAGCAGTACTTC,CATSKRDRYIYEQYF
TRBJ1-4,NA,few,TRBV4-3,TGCGCCAGCAGCCGTATTCTTGAGGAGGATGAAAAACTGTTTTTT,CASSRILEEDEKLFF
TRBJ1-1,NA,NA,TRBV9,TGTGCCAGCAGCGTAGATTCAGGGCTGAACACTGAAGCTTTCTTT,CASSVDSGLNTEAFF
TRBJ2-3,TRBD1,NA,TRBV13,TGTGCCAGCAGCTACCGACAGGGCCGAACAGATACGCAGTATTTT,CASSYRQGRTDTQYF
TRBJ2-7,NA,NA,TRBV13,TGTGCCAGCAGCTTGGGCAGAGACTACGAGCAGTACTTC,CASSLGRDYEQYF
TRBJ2-5,NA,NA,TRBV11-2,TGTGCCAGCAGCTTCGGGACGGAACAGACCCAGTACTTC,CASSFGTEQTQYF
TRBJ2-7,NA,NA,TRBV6-5,TGTGCCAGCAGGGACCCTTGGGACGGATCCTACGAGCAGTACTTC,CASRDPWDGSYEQYF
TRBJ2-2,NA,NA,TRBV29-1,TGCAGCGCCGCACAGGACCCGAACACCGGGGAGCTGTTTTTT,CSAAQDPNTGELFF
TRBJ2-1,TRBD2,NA,TRBV5-1,TGCGCCAGCAGCTTGGGCGGGGGAGACAATGAGCAGTTCTTC,CASSLGGGDNEQFF